This entry features one TCR beta chain sequence. No antigen is known for it. Incorporated into the TCR beta cDNA libraries were unique molecular identifiers, which served to reduce PCR and sequencing biases. One entry per CDR3 protein results from TCRdb running MiXCR on the PCR reads. Among approximately 690,000 distinct CDR3 sequences, approximately 59% were seen once, and the ten largest hold about 11%. This sample stems from a study of post-analysis software for immune sequencing data. CDR3 size: 16 residues. V gave up 2 bases and J gave up 4 bases; unmatched junction bases: 5. Broader study findings: Multiple sclerosis patients showed significantly lower normalized Chao1 diversity than controls did. The five TRBV segments detected at higher frequency in patients than in controls included TRBV5-6, TRBV5-1 and TRBV20-1.

Sequencing used blood. This sequence originates from a girl aged 2 to 10 with multiple sclerosis. The chain combines TRBV12-3 or TRBV12-4 with TRBJ2-1; 10 bases align to TRBD2. CDR3 in amino acids: CASSLKRGGLYNEQFF. The CDR3 nucleotides are TGTGCCAGCAGTTTAAAGCGGGGGGGCCTTTACAATGAGCAGTTCTTC.